These 20 T cell receptor beta chains were sequenced from one sample in a study of siplizumab effects on memory and regulatory T cells. Here immunoSEQ multiplex PCR was the method, and the copy in TCRdb shows in-frame clones only, minus some. The sample lists around 7,800 clones, 65% to 70% occurring once. The sequenced sample was effector memory CD8+ T cells sorted from blood. Subset: unstimulated CD8+ effector memory T cells. All receptors come from a human donor in good health.

This clone has only one observation. The V call is TRBV5-4, the J call TRBJ2-7; 9 positions match TRBD2. Germline CDR1 reads SGHNT; CDR2 reads YYREEE (reference sequence). Germline trimming cut 4 bases from V and 5 bases from J; bases unmatched to any gene: 13. This CDR3 has 16 amino acids. Written as DNA, the CDR3 is TGTGCCAGCAGCCAAGATCACGAACTAGCGGGCCACGAGCAGTACTTC. Protein product: CASSQDHELAGHEQYF.

CDR3 residues: CASNMGGTGELFF. The CDR3 DNA is TGTGCCAGTAATATGGGCGGCACCGGGGAGCTGTTTTTT. V is TRBV19 and J is TRBJ2-2; D remains unclear. Germline lookup yields CDR1 LNHDA and CDR2 SQIVND (reference sequence). The V and J ends lost 7 bases and 4 bases respectively, with 10 bases between them. CDR3 length: 13 residues.

The V and J genes are TRBV4-3 and TRBJ2-1, with D possibly called TRBD1 or TRBD2 (5 bases each). The ends were cut back, 3 bases at V and 6 bases at J, with 12 bases in the middle. Germline assignment: CDR1 LGHNA and CDR2 YSLEER. CDR3 length equals 14 residues. In DNA, the CDR3 is TGCGCCAGCAGCCACCCCGGGACGAGCAATGAGCAGTTCTTC. Encoded protein: CASSHPGTSNEQFF.

By sample fraction, this clone is hyperexpanded. The CDR3 region is CASSFRGREQYF. DNA for the CDR3: TGCGCCAGCAGCTTTCGGGGACGTGAGCAGTACTTC. V usage is TRBV5-1 and J usage is TRBJ2-7; D is perhaps TRBD1 or TRBD2 (5 bases each). Trimming removed 2 bases at V and 7 bases at J, with 10 bases between. Germline lookup yields CDR1 SGHRS and CDR2 YFSETQ. The CDR3 length is 12 residues. Together with reference TRBV5-1 and TRBJ2-7, the CDR3 gives the full variable domain: KAGVTQTPRYLIKTRGQQVTLSCSPISGHRSVSWYQQTPGQGLQFLFEYFSETQRNKGNFPGRFSGRQFSNSRSEMNVSTLELGDSALYLCASSFRGREQYFGPGTRLTVT.

V and J are TRBV25-1 and TRBJ2-7; D is uncertain. The CDR3 has 14 amino acids. The ends were cut back, 6 bases at V and 2 bases at J, with 14 bases in the middle. The germline gives CDR1 MGHDK, CDR2 SYGVNS. The CDR3 reads CASSHRGPAYEQYF. The CDR3 DNA follows: TGTGCCAGCAGCCATAGAGGACCGGCCTACGAGCAGTACTTC.

This clone was seen a few times. The V and J genes are TRBV27 and TRBJ2-7, with 11 bases that match TRBD2. The CDR3 loop spans 15 amino acids. The germline gives CDR1 MNHEY, CDR2 SMNVEV (reference sequence). V gave up 5 bases and J gave up 5 bases; unmatched junction bases: 8. CDR3 nucleotide sequence: TGTGCCAGCAGTATTATAGCGGGAGGGCCTGACGAGCAGTACTTC. The encoded protein is CASSIIAGGPDEQYF.

Concerning this clone: The sample has other DNA sequences that encode this CDR3 too. The chain couples TRBV9 to TRBJ2-3, with D unresolved. There are 12 residues in the CDR3. Germline V CDR1 and CDR2: SGDLS, YYNGEE. Between the trimmed V and J ends, which lost 0 bases and 8 bases, there was a span of 7 bases. CDR3 sequence reads: CASSVEKGTQYF. As DNA, the CDR3 is TGTGCCAGCAGCGTAGAGAAGGGTACGCAGTATTTT.

The genes are TRBV6-6 and TRBJ2-5, with D uncertain. Per germline, CDR1 MNHNY and CDR2 SVGAGI (reference sequence). CDR3 size: 11 residues. V lost 0 bases to trimming and J lost 11 bases, with 7 bases between them. The CDR3 DNA follows: TGTGCCAGCAGTTACTCAGGAGAGCAGTACTTC. Translating gives CASSYSGEQYF.

This clone has just a few counts. The J gene is TRBJ2-1, the V gene TRBV6-6; 10 bases line up with TRBD2. CDR3 length: 14 residues. Germline assignment: CDR1 MNHNY and CDR2 SVGAGI (reference sequence). V shed 7 bases, J shed 4 bases, and the junction held 4 bases outside the gene matches. CDR3 sequence: CASTGTSDYNEQFF. CDR3 nucleotide sequence: TGTGCCAGCACCGGGACTAGCGATTACAATGAGCAGTTCTTC.

The chain recombines TRBV9 with TRBJ2-7; TRBD2 matches at 12 bases. Germline V gives CDR1 SGDLS, CDR2 YYNGEE. This CDR3 has 15 amino acids. Unmatched junction bases numbered 1, after V lost 0 bases and J lost 3 bases. In DNA, the CDR3 is TGTGCCAGCAGCGTAGGGACTAGCGGGAACTACGAGCAGTACTTC. As protein: CASSVGTSGNYEQYF.

This clone was seen a few times. The chain has TRBV6-4 and TRBJ2-1; TRBD2 matches 12 bases. CDR3 length equals 14 residues. Unmatched junction bases numbered 2, after V lost 4 bases and J lost 7 bases. Germline loops: CDR1 MRHNA, CDR2 SNTAGT. This CDR3 is CASSGLAGGNEQFF. CDR3 nucleotides: TGTGCCAGCAGTGGGCTAGCGGGAGGGAATGAGCAGTTCTTC.

The sample holds a few counts of this clone. V usage is TRBV28 and J usage is TRBJ2-5; 12 bases match TRBD2. The V and J ends lost 6 bases and 12 bases, in that order; junction bases with no gene match: 14. Per the germline V gene, CDR1 is MDHEN and CDR2 is SYDVKM. There are 15 residues in the CDR3. CDR3: CASSPPGTSGWWEYF. As DNA, the CDR3 is TGTGCCAGCAGCCCACCCGGGACTAGCGGGTGGTGGGAGTACTTC.

This chain uses TRBV11-2 with TRBJ2-7; 9 bases align to TRBD1. V shed 3 bases, J shed 5 bases, and the junction held 8 bases outside the gene matches. Germline CDR1 SGHAT, CDR2 FQNNGV. CDR3 length equals 15 residues. The CDR3 coding sequence is TGTGCCAGCAGCTTGGCCGGGACAGGGAACGACGAGCAGTACTTC. It translates to CASSLAGTGNDEQYF.

The chain joins TRBV2 to TRBJ1-1; D remains ambiguous. Deletions cut 5 bases from V and 6 bases from J, with 10 bases between. The CDR3 extends over 12 amino acids. In germline, CDR1 is SNHLY, CDR2 FYNNEI. The DNA for the CDR3 is TGTGCCAGCAGTTTCCCTTTGGCTGAAGCTTTCTTT. It encodes CASSFPLAEAFF. Full variable domain (remainder filled in from reference TRBV2 and TRBJ1-1): EPEVTQTPSHQVTQMGQEVILRCVPISNHLYFYWYRQILGQKVEFLVSFYNNEISEKSEIFDDQFSVERPDGSNFTLKIRSTKLEDSAMYFCASSFPLAEAFFGQGTRLTVV.

CDR3 nucleotides: TGTGCCAGCTCACCACCAACAACTAACTATGGCTACACCTTC. Protein product: CASSPPTTNYGYTF. The chain employs TRBV18 and TRBJ1-2; no clear D. The CDR3 spans 14 residues. V was clipped by 0 bases and J by 0 bases, with 5 bases between them. The germline V gene has CDR1 KGHSH and CDR2 LQKENI.

The chain is built from TRBV5-6 and TRBJ1-2; weak D call: TRBD1 (5 bases). In germline, CDR1 is SGHDT, CDR2 YYEEEE. This CDR3 spans 16 amino acids. Trimming pared 1 base from V and 5 bases from J, leaving 18 bases between. CDR3 in DNA: TGTGCCAGCAGCTTGTCGGGCGACAGTTGGTTATATGGCTACACCTTC. Translation gives CASSLSGDSWLYGYTF.

With respect to this clone: The junction does not match germline at one end; this may be a read error. This rearrangement joins TRBV29-1 to TRBJ2-7; D may be TRBD2 (5 bases). The germline gives CDR1 SQVTM, CDR2 ANQGSEA. The CDR3 length is 15 residues. The CDR3 DNA follows: TGCAGCGTTCCCAAGCCGGGGTCGGGCTCCTCCGAGCAGTACTTC. Translated: CSVPKPGSGSSEQYF.

This chain joins TRBV7-9 and TRBJ1-4; possible D gene TRBD1, 6 bases. Germline V gene lookup returns CDR1 SEHNR and CDR2 FQNEAQ (reference sequence). Between the trimmed V and J ends, which lost 5 bases and 1 base, there was a span of 23 bases. This CDR3 is built from 19 residues. In nucleotides, the CDR3 is TGTGCCAGCAGCCCGTGGGGGGCCGGGAGTGCTGAAACTAATGAAAAACTGTTTTTT. It encodes CASSPWGAGSAETNEKLFF.

This clone was counted once. Written as DNA, the CDR3 is TGTGCCAGCAGCGGTAGTAAGTTTGGGATCCAAGAGACCCAGTACTTC. Encoded protein: CASSGSKFGIQETQYF. This chain connects TRBV5-5 to TRBJ2-5; no clear D. This CDR3 has 16 residues. Trimming stripped 4 bases from V and 1 base from J, with 17 bases between. The V gene's germline CDR1 is SGHKS and CDR2 YYEKEE (reference sequence).

The genes are TRBV5-4 and TRBJ2-2, with 7 bases fitting TRBD1. Unmatched junction bases numbered 4, after V lost 1 base and J lost 4 bases. This CDR3 has 15 residues. Germline lookup yields CDR1 SGHNT and CDR2 YYREEE (reference sequence). The CDR3 loop reads CASSLQTGVTGELFF. The CDR3 region has the DNA TGTGCCAGCAGCTTGCAAACAGGGGTCACCGGGGAGCTGTTTTTT.